The present T cell receptor (beta chain) was sequenced within a study of T cell responses to AZD1222 COVID-19 vaccine. Study-wide points: Baseline serostatus was positive in only six AZD1222 recipients. As reported, nearly half of all spike-specific TCRs target variant regions that are unmutated.

CDR1 and CDR2 (germline): LNHDA, SQIVND (reference sequence). CDR3 length: 15 residues. V was pared by 3 bases and J by 7 bases, with 11 bases of the junction left unmatched. Generated by immunoSEQ multiplex PCR, the TCRdb table keeps only in-frame clones and is missing some. The sample comprises around 120,000 clones, around nine tenths of which are singletons, and just over 9.5% rests with the top ten. Concerning this clone: Its antigen is as yet unknown.

The specimen comprised peripheral blood, sampled on day 0 of AZD1222 vaccination. The sequence came from an adult in good health. The chain combines TRBV19 with TRBJ1-1, with 7 positions matching TRBD1. The CDR3 DNA reads TGTGCCAGTAGTATCCAACAGGGGATGGGCGGTGAAGCTTTCTTT. This codes for CASSIQQGMGGEAFF.